This T cell receptor (beta chain) appears in the sequencing data of a study of blood T cell repertoires in COVID-19. Profiling relied on immunoSEQ multiplex PCR, and the TCRdb table lists in-frame clones only, not all of them. Of under 300,000 clones in the sample, 75% to 90% were seen once. Participants were aged about 18 to 89 years from roughly 26 US areas. All recovered Cohort 3 donors got two negative PCRs, got clearance, or saw symptom resolution. Germline V gene data show CDR1 as MNHEY and CDR2 as SVGAGI. The V and J ends lost 8 bases and 1 base respectively, with 11 bases between them. The CDR3 extends over 13 amino acids.

This chain links TRBV6-5 with TRBJ1-1; D possibly corresponds to TRBD1 (5 bases). This clonotype originated in a woman between 45 and 65 years old who had recovered from COVID-19. Material: PBMCs or T cells enriched from blood (not recorded which). CDR3 DNA: TGTGCCAGCGTGAGAACAGGGAACACTGAAGCTTTCTTT. Protein sequence: CASVRTGNTEAFF.